One and the same sample provided the 19 T cell receptor beta chains below, sequenced in a study of post-analysis software for immune sequencing data. Study-wide findings and caveats: Roughly five TRBV segments, including TRBV5-6, TRBV5-1 and TRBV20-1, were more frequent in patients than controls.

Their antigen targets remain unknown. TCR beta cDNA libraries had unique molecular identifiers. TCRdb used MiXCR to reprocess the PCR reads, holding one entry per CDR3 protein. The sample has about 810,000 distinct CDR3 sequences, roughly half seen once. The sample was blood. The receptors originated from a girl between 5 and 17 years old with multiple sclerosis.

The chain carries TRBV5-8 and TRBJ1-5; 7 bases match TRBD1. Trimming at V came to 4 bases and at J to 3 bases, leaving 7 bases not matched to a gene. The CDR3 is 15 residues long. In germline, CDR1 is SGHTS, CDR2 YDEGEE. The CDR3 bases are TGTGCCAGCAGCGTGGGACAGATTCCCAATCAGCCCCAGCATTTT. Translated: CASSVGQIPNQPQHF. The full variable domain, completed using reference TRBV5-8 and TRBJ1-5, is EAGVTQSPTHLIKTRGQQATLRCSPISGHTSVYWYQQALGLGLQFLLWYDEGEERNRGNFPPRFSGRQFPNYSSELNVNALELEDSALYLCASSVGQIPNQPQHFGDGTRLSIL.

The chain combines TRBV15 with TRBJ2-1; no firm D call. The CDR3 extends over 12 amino acids. Germline V CDR1 and CDR2: LNHNV, YYDKDF (reference sequence). With 6 bases removed from V and 9 bases from J, the gap between germline ends came to 12 bases. In DNA form, the CDR3 reads TGTGCCACCAGTAACCTGGTGTCTGAGCAGTTCTTC. Amino acids: CATSNLVSEQFF.

V is TRBV6-1 and J is TRBJ1-5; D uncertain. The CDR3 has 15 residues. Germline V gene data show CDR1 as MNHNS and CDR2 as SASEGT. V lost 5 bases to trimming and J lost 5 bases, with 16 bases between them. This CDR3 reads CASSPSGRRDQPQHF. The CDR3, as DNA: TGTGCCAGCAGTCCCTCTGGCAGGAGGGATCAGCCCCAGCATTTT.

The gene calls are TRBV5-1 and TRBJ2-7; 7 bases are shared with TRBD1. Germline V lookup: CDR1 SGHRS, CDR2 YFSETQ. V lost 0 bases and J lost 2; bases outside the gene matches: 5. The CDR3 sequence is 15 residues long. In DNA, the CDR3 is TGCGCCAGCAGCTTGGGACAGGGCGTTACCTACGAGCAGTACTTC. Its protein product is CASSLGQGVTYEQYF.

This clonotype was seen only a few times. The rearrangement joins TRBV20-1 to TRBJ1-5; D ambiguous. V dropped 6 bases and J dropped 0 bases, with 9 bases sitting between them. The CDR3 length is 13 residues. CDR1 and CDR2 (germline): DFQATT, SNEGSKA (reference sequence). The CDR3 nucleotides are TGCAGTGCGAGGGCGTATAGCAATCAGCCCCAGCATTTT. This sequence encodes CSARAYSNQPQHF.

The chain combines TRBV29-1 with TRBJ2-1, with 9 bases fitting TRBD1. CDR1 SQVTM and CDR2 ANQGSEA come from the germline V gene. After removal of 8 bases from V and 8 bases from J, the junction contained 7 bases not matched to a gene. This CDR3 has 12 amino acids. The CDR3 reads CSITGGGDEQFF. The CDR3, as DNA: TGCAGCATTACAGGGGGCGGGGATGAGCAGTTCTTC.

Concerning this clonotype itself: A junction boundary mismatches the germline segment, possibly from a read error. The chain uses TRBV20-1 and TRBJ2-5; no reliable D call. Germline V CDR1 and CDR2: DFQATT, SNEGSKA (reference sequence). The CDR3 is 12 amino acids. CDR3 nucleotide sequence: TGCAATGCTAGACCATATCAAGAGACCCAGTACTTC. Its protein is CNARPYQETQYF.

This clonotype was found many times. The genes are TRBV7-9 and TRBJ2-1; 8 bases map to TRBD2. V shed 4 bases, J shed 6 bases, and the junction held 14 bases outside the gene matches. The CDR3 runs 17 residues. CDR1 is SEHNR, CDR2 FQNEAQ, per germline (reference sequence). The CDR3 is CASSSHQRGLAVNEQFF. The CDR3 DNA follows: TGTGCCAGCAGCTCCCACCAACGCGGACTAGCAGTCAATGAGCAGTTCTTC.

The rearrangement links TRBV12-3 or TRBV12-4 to TRBJ2-5; TRBD1 might be the D (6 bases). The closer fit of TRBJ2-7 to the DNA end suggests the J call may be wrong. CDR3 length: 15 residues. The CDR3 DNA reads as TGTGCCAGCAGTCCCCATCGACAGGAGCGATACGAGCAGTACTTC. This sequence encodes CASSPHRQERYEQYF.

The genes are TRBV4-2 and TRBJ2-1; D not resolved. V lost 1 base, J lost 7 bases, and 17 bases lay in between. Germline-derived CDR1 and CDR2 are LGHNA and YNFKEQ. This CDR3 is 16 amino acids long. The CDR3 nucleotides are TGTGCCAGCAGCCAAGTGGGAACGACTCGGTCTAATGAGCAGTTCTTC. This sequence encodes CASSQVGTTRSNEQFF.

The V call is TRBV6-1, the J call TRBJ2-5, with TRBD1 as a possible D gene (5 bases). The germline CDR1 and CDR2 sequences are MNHNS and SASEGT. V was cut by 8 bases and J by 5 bases, with 21 bases left in between. This CDR3 region has 15 residues. DNA of the CDR3: TGTGCCAGCGGGTGGAAAGCAGGGTTAGGCGAGACCCAGTACTTC. Amino acids: CASGWKAGLGETQYF.

This chain joins TRBV5-1 and TRBJ2-3; tentative D call: TRBD2 (5 bases). Germline loops: CDR1 SGHRS, CDR2 YFSETQ. This CDR3 contains 14 residues. The ends were cut back, 3 bases at V and 0 bases at J, with 8 bases in the middle. The CDR3 is CASSSLASTDTQYF. CDR3 in DNA: TGCGCCAGCAGCTCCCTAGCAAGCACAGATACGCAGTATTTT. The whole variable domain, remainder taken from reference TRBV5-1 and TRBJ2-3, is KAGVTQTPRYLIKTRGQQVTLSCSPISGHRSVSWYQQTPGQGLQFLFEYFSETQRNKGNFPGRFSGRQFSNSRSEMNVSTLELGDSALYLCASSSLASTDTQYFGPGTRLTVL.

This clonotype turned up a few times. The V and J genes are TRBV11-2 and TRBJ2-3; 7 bases match TRBD2. Per germline, CDR1 SGHAT and CDR2 FQNNGV. The CDR3 has 13 amino acids. V was clipped by 8 bases and J by 5 bases; unmatched bases: 7. The CDR3: CASSAGVKDTQYF. In DNA, the CDR3 is TGTGCCAGCTCGGCGGGAGTAAAAGATACGCAGTATTTT. Based on the CDR3 plus reference TRBV11-2 and TRBJ2-3, the full variable domain is EAGVAQSPRYKIIEKRQSVAFWCNPISGHATLYWYQQILGQGPKLLIQFQNNGVVDDSQLPKDRFSAERLKGVDSTLKIQPAKLEDSAVYLCASSAGVKDTQYFGPGTRLTVL.

Only one count was recorded for this clonotype. The chain joins TRBV27 to TRBJ2-1; 11 positions match TRBD1. Germline V gene lookup returns CDR1 MNHEY and CDR2 SMNVEV (reference sequence). V was clipped by 6 bases and J by 8 bases; unmatched bases: 12. This CDR3 region has 16 residues. This CDR3 reads CASSIMKGQGADEQFF. The CDR3 nucleotides are TGTGCCAGCAGCATTATGAAAGGACAGGGGGCCGATGAGCAGTTCTTC.

V and J are TRBV20-1 and TRBJ1-1, with D uncertain. Trimming shortened V by 5 bases and J by 0 bases, and 13 bases separated the two germline ends. Germline V gene sequence: CDR1 DFQATT, CDR2 SNEGSKA (reference sequence). The CDR3 covers 14 residues. The CDR3 nucleotides are TGCAGTGCTTATAGCCGGGCTTTGAACACTGAAGCTTTCTTT. This encodes CSAYSRALNTEAFF.

The CDR3 nucleotides read TGTGCCAGCAGCGCCACGACAGGGGTGAACACTGAAGCTTTCTTT. This sequence encodes CASSATTGVNTEAFF. The chain is built from TRBV7-9 and TRBJ1-1; 8 bases line up with TRBD1. The CDR3 runs 15 residues. Germline CDR1 reads SEHNR; CDR2 reads FQNEAQ (reference sequence). V was clipped by 5 bases and J by 0 bases; unmatched bases: 5. Full variable domain (missing parts from reference TRBV7-9 and TRBJ1-1): DTGVSQNPRHKITKRGQNVTFRCDPISEHNRLYWYRQTLGQGPEFLTYFQNEAQLEKSRLLSDRFSAERPKGSFSTLEIQRTEQGDSAMYLCASSATTGVNTEAFFGQGTRLTVV.

The CDR3 loop reads CSARGGQGDYEQYF. The CDR3 bases are TGCAGTGCTAGAGGGGGACAGGGGGACTACGAGCAGTACTTC. This chain links TRBV20-1 with TRBJ2-7; 11 positions match TRBD1. The junction had 2 bases not matched to a gene; V was cut back by 1 base and J by 3 bases. CDR3 length equals 14 residues. Germline V gene lookup returns CDR1 DFQATT and CDR2 SNEGSKA (reference sequence).

V usage is TRBV12-5 and J usage is TRBJ1-6, with D uncertain. The CDR3 length is 14 residues. Per the germline V gene, CDR1 is LGHNT and CDR2 is FRNRAP. V was clipped by 4 bases and J by 10 bases, with 14 bases between them. The CDR3 DNA reads as TGTGCTAGTGGTTCTACATTACCCGGGTCACCCCTCCACTTT. Protein: CASGSTLPGSPLHF.

V usage is TRBV10-3 and J usage is TRBJ2-1; 8 positions match TRBD2. J was trimmed by 2 bases and V by 8 bases; bases with no gene match: 11. The CDR3 extends over 16 amino acids. Germline V lookup: CDR1 ENHRY, CDR2 SYGVKD. CDR3: CAIGRGEGGTYNEQFF. DNA of the CDR3: TGTGCCATCGGGCGGGGGGAAGGTGGAACCTACAATGAGCAGTTCTTC.